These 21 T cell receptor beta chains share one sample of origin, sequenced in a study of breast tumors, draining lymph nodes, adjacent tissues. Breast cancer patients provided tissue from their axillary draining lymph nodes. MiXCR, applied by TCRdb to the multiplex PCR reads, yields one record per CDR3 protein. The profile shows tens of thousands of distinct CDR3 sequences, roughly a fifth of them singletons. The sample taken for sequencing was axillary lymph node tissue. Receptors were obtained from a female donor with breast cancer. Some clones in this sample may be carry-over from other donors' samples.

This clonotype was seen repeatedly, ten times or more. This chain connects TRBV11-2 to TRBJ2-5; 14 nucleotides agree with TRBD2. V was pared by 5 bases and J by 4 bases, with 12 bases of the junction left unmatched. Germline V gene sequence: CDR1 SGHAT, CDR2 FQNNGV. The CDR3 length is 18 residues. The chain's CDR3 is CASSPGGLAGGVGETQYF. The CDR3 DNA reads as TGTGCCAGCAGCCCCGGTGGACTAGCGGGAGGCGTTGGAGAGACCCAGTACTTC.

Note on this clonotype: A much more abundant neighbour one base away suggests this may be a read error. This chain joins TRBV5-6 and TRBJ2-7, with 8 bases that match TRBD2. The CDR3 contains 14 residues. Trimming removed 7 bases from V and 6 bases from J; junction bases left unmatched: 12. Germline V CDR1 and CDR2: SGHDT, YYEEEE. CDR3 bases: TGTGCCAGCGGTCGGGGGGCTCGGGAGGGCGAGCAGTACTTC. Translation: CASGRGAREGEQYF.

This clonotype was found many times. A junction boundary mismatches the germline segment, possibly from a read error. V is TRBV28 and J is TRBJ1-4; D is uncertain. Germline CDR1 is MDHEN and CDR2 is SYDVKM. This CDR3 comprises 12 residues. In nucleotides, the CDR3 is TGCCAATCTAGAGGGTCCGATGAAAAACTGTTTTTT. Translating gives CQSRGSDEKLFF.

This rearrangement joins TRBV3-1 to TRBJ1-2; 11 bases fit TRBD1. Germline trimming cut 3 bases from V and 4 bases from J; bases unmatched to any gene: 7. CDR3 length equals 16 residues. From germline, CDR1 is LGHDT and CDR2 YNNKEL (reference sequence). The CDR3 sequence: CASSQDPGQGGYGYTF. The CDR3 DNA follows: TGTGCCAGCAGCCAGGATCCGGGACAGGGGGGCTATGGCTACACCTTC.

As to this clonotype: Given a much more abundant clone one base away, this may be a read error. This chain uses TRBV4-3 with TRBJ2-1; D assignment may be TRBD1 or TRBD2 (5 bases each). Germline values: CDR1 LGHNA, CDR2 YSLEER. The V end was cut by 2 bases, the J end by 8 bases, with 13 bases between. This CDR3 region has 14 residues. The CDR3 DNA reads TGCGCCAGCAGCCAATCGCACCGGGACGATGAGCAGTTCTTC. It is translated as CASSQSHRDDEQFF.

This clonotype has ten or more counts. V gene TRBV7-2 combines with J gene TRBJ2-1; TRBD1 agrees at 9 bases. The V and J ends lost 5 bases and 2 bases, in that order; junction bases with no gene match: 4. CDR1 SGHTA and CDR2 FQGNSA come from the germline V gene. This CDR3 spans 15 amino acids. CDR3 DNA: TGTGCCAGCAGCCTCGGGACAGGGACCTACAATGAGCAGTTCTTC. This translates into CASSLGTGTYNEQFF.

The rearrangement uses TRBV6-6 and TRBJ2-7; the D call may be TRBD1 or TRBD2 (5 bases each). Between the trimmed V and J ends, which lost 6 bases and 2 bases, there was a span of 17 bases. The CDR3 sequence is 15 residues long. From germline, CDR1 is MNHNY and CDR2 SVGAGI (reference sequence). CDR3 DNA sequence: TGTGCCAGCAGCCTTCTACCGGGACGGACCTACGAGCAGTACTTC. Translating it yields CASSLLPGRTYEQYF.

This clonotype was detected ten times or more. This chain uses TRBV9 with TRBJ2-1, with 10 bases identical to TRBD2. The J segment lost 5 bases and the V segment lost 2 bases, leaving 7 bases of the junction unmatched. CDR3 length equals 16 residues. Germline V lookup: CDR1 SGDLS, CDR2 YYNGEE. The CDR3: CASSVWDTSGNNEQFF. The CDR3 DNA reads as TGTGCCAGCAGCGTCTGGGACACTAGCGGGAACAATGAGCAGTTCTTC. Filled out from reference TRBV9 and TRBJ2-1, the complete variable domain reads DSGVTQTPKHLITATGQRVTLRCSPRSGDLSVYWYQQSLDQGLQFLIQYYNGEERAKGNILERFSAQQFPDLHSELNLSSLELGDSALYFCASSVWDTSGNNEQFFGPGTRLTVL.

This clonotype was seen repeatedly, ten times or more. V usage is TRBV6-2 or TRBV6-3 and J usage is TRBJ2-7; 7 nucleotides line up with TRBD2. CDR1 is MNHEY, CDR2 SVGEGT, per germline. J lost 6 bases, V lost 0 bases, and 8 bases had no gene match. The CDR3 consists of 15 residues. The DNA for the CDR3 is TGTGCCAGCAGTTACTCGAGAAGCGGGACTCTCGAGCAGTACTTC. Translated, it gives CASSYSRSGTLEQYF.

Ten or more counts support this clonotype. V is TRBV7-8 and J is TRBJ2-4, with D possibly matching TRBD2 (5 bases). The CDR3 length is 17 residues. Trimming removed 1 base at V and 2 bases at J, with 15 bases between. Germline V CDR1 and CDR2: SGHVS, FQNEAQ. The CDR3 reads CASSLGFGDRSKNIQYF. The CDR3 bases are TGTGCCAGCAGCTTAGGTTTCGGGGATAGGTCCAAAAACATTCAGTACTTC.

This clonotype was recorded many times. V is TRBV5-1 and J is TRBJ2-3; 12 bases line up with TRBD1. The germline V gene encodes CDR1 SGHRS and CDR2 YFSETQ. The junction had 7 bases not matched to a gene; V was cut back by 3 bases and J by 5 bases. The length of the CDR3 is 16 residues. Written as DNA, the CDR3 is TGCGCCAGCAGCTGGGGGACAGGGGGCGGCGGAGATACGCAGTATTTT. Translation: CASSWGTGGGGDTQYF. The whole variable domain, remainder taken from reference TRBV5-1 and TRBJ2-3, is KAGVTQTPRYLIKTRGQQVTLSCSPISGHRSVSWYQQTPGQGLQFLFEYFSETQRNKGNFPGRFSGRQFSNSRSEMNVSTLELGDSALYLCASSWGTGGGGDTQYFGPGTRLTVL.

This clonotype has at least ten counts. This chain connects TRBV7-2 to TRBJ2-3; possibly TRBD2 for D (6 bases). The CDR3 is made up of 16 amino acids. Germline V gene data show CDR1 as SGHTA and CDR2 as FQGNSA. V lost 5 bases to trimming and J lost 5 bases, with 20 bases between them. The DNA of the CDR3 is TGTGCCAGCAGCCTGCGACCCGAAGCGGGTCTAGATACGCAGTATTTT. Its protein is CASSLRPEAGLDTQYF.

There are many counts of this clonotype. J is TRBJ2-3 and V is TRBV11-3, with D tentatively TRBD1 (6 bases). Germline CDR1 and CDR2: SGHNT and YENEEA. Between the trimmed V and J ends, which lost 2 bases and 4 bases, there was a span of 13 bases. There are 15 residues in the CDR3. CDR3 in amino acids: CASSLQGRLADTQYF. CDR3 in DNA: TGTGCCAGCAGCTTACAGGGGCGCCTCGCAGATACGCAGTATTTT.

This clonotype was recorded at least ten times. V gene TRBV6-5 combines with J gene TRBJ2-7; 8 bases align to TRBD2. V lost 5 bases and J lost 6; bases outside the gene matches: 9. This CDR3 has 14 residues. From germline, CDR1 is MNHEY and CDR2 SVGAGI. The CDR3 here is CASSETSDRTEQYF. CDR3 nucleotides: TGTGCCAGCAGTGAGACTAGCGATAGGACCGAGCAGTACTTC.

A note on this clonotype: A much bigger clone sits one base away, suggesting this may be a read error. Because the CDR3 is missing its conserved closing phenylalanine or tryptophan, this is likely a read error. CDR3 amino acids: CASTRAGSVYNEQFS. CDR3 sequence (DNA): TGTGCCAGCACCCGAGCGGGTTCAGTCTACAATGAGCAGTTCTCC. This chain joins TRBV6-5 and TRBJ2-1; maybe TRBD2 (6 bases). Trimming stripped 7 bases from V and 3 bases from J, with 16 bases between. This CDR3 is built from 15 residues. Germline V CDR1 and CDR2: MNHEY, SVGAGI.

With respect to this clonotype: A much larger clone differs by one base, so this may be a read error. The CDR3 DNA follows: TGTGCCAGCAGTTACTCGTCAGGGGCTGGCTATGGCTACACCTTC. This translates into CASSYSSGAGYGYTF. The chain joins TRBV6-5 to TRBJ1-2; D might be TRBD1 (6 bases). The CDR3 spans 15 residues. Trimming took 0 bases from V and 4 from J, leaving 12 bases between them. CDR1 and CDR2 from the germline V gene are MNHEY and SVGAGI.

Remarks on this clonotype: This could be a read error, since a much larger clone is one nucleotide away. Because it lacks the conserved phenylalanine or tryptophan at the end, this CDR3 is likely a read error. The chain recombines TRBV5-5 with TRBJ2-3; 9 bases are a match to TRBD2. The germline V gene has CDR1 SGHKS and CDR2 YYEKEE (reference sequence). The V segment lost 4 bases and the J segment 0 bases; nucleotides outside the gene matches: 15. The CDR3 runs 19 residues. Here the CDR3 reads CASSQDRGSGSASTDTQYL. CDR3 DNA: TGTGCCAGCAGCCAAGATCGGGGTAGCGGGAGCGCTAGCACAGATACGCAGTATCTT.

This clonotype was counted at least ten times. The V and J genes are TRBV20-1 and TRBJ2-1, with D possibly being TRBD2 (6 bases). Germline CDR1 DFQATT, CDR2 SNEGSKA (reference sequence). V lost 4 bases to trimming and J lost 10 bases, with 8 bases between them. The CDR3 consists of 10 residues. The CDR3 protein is CSAILAEQFF. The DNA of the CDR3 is TGCAGTGCTATCCTAGCGGAGCAGTTCTTC.

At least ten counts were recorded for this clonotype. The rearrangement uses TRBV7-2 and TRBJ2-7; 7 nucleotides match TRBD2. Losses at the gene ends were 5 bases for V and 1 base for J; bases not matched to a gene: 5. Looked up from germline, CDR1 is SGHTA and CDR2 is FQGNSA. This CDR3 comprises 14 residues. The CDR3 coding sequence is TGTGCCAGCAGCGCAACTAGCGATTCCTACGAGCAGTACTTC. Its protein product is CASSATSDSYEQYF.

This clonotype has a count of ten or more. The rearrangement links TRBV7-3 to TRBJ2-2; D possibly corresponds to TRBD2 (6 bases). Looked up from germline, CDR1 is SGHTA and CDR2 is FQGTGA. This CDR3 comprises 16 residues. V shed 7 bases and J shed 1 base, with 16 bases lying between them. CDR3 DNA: TGTGCCAGCACGGAGGGAGTAGCCGTGAACACCGGGGAGCTGTTTTTT. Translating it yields CASTEGVAVNTGELFF. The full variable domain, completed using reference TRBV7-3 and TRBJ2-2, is GAGVSQTPSNKVTEKGKYVELRCDPISGHTALYWYRQSLGQGPEFLIYFQGTGAADDSGLPNDRFFAVRPEGSVSTLKIQRTERGDSAVYLCASTEGVAVNTGELFFGEGSRLTVL.

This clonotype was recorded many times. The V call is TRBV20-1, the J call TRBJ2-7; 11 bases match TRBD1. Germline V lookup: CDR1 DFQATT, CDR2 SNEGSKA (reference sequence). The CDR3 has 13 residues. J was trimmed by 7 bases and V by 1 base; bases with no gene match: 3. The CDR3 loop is CSARGTGGEEQYF. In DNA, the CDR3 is TGCAGTGCTAGAGGGACAGGGGGCGAAGAGCAGTACTTC.